The clone carrying this T cell receptor (beta chain) was seen repeatedly, ten times or more. Its antigen is not known. The TCR beta CDR3 regions underwent amplification using RNA transcripts as the source. With the HTBI primer set, the TCR CDR3 went through a first round of RT-PCR. TCRdb reprocessed the multiplex PCR reads via MiXCR and lists one record per CDR3 protein. The table records more than 300,000 distinct CDR3 sequences, about 15% of them present only once. The data belong to a study of T cells in Graves' hyperthyroidism and ophthalmopathy. Germline lookup yields CDR1 SGHAT and CDR2 FQNNGV. V was trimmed by 5 bases and J by 3 bases, leaving 22 bases between them. CDR3 size: 17 residues. Using over 8.5 ml of fresh peripheral blood, PBMCs were prepared. Study-level points and caveats: A model built on 13 V-J features separated ophthalmopathy from stable hyperthyroidism.

The clonotype was recovered from a woman under 40 with Graves' hyperthyroidism. Sequencing was performed on blood. The chain uses TRBV11-2 and TRBJ1-2; TRBD1 is a possible D gene (5 bases). In nucleotides, the CDR3 is TGTGCCAGCAGCCCCCGGGAGCTCGTGGGGCAGTACTATGGCTACACCTTC. Translated, it gives CASSPRELVGQYYGYTF.